This T cell receptor (beta chain) was obtained from a study of shared clonotypes between healthy human individuals. CDR1 and CDR2 (germline): MNHNS, SASEGT. Between the trimmed V and J ends, which lost 1 base and 0 bases, there was a span of 10 bases. The CDR3 totals 16 residues. This clone was detected many times. Only in-frame clones appear in the TCRdb table, and some are missing; sequencing was by immunoSEQ multiplex PCR. The sample has hundreds of thousands of clones; around 67% are singletons. The gene calls are TRBV6-1 and TRBJ2-1; D uncertain. The sample taken for sequencing was memory CD4+ T cells sorted from blood. As to subset: CD45RA-negative fraction. The TCR originated in a woman in her thirties in good health. The CDR3 spells CASSEGKLLSYNEQFF. The CDR3 DNA sequence: TGTGCCAGCAGTGAAGGAAAGCTTCTCTCCTACAATGAGCAGTTCTTC.